This T cell receptor beta chain was documented in a study of blood T cell repertoires in COVID-19. At the level of the study: Researchers got acute and convalescent COVID-19 samples from the United States, Italy and Spain. The analysed material was cDNA or gDNA that came from T cells, B-cell-depleted T cells, or PBMCs.

Per the original methods: Amplifying reference gene primers gave estimates of nucleated cell counts. The assay was immunoSEQ multiplex PCR, and TCRdb's table has in-frame clones only and misses some. V and J calls and clone size come straight from that table; D and trimming were deduced from the DNA. The sample consists of 470,000 or so clones, roughly 91% of them appearing once. The germline V gene encodes CDR1 SGHTA and CDR2 FQGTGA. The CDR3 has 12 amino acids. V was clipped by 5 bases and J by 0 bases, with 3 bases between them. Sequenced sample: peripheral blood. J is TRBJ2-3 and V is TRBV7-3; D gene ambiguous. The sequence was obtained from a woman in her 30s with acute or convalescent COVID-19. CDR3 sequence (DNA): TGTGCCAGCAGCCCGAGCACAGATACGCAGTATTTT. The encoded protein is CASSPSTDTQYF.